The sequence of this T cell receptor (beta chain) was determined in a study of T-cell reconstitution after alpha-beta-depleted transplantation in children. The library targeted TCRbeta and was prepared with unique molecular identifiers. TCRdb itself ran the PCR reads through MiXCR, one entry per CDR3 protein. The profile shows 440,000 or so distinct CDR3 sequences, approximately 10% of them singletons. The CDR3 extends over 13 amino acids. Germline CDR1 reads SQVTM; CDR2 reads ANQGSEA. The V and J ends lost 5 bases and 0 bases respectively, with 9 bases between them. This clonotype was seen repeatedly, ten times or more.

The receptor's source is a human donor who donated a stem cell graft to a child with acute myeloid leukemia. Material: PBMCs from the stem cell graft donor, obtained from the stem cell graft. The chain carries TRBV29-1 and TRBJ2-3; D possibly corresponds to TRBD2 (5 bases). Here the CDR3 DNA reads TGCAGCGTTCTGTGGGAGAGCACAGATACGCAGTATTTT. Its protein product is CSVLWESTDTQYF.